This T cell receptor (beta chain) comes out of a study of T cells in Graves' hyperthyroidism and ophthalmopathy. Looking at the study overall: Specimen type is peripheral blood, collected at initial diagnosis prior to any treatment. Study-level points and caveats: Most thyroid clonotypes that were expanded above 0.001 also turned up in blood. For ophthalmopathy, model prediction preceded onset by a median about 6 months.

This clonotype was seen repeatedly, ten times or more. No antigen is known for it. The CDR3 extends over 12 amino acids. The V end was cut by 6 bases, the J end by 5 bases, with 10 bases between. Germline V gives CDR1 KGHSH, CDR2 LQKENI. Clinical symptoms, serum thyroxine, TRAb, thyroid ultrasound and orbital computed tomography established diagnosis. TCR beta CDR3 region amplification was performed from RNA transcripts. The HTBI primer set served for first-round RT-PCR of the TCR CDR3. Via MiXCR, TCRdb re-called the multiplex PCR reads, giving one row per CDR3 protein. Altogether around 490,000 distinct CDR3 sequences are present, 20% being singletons, with the ten largest covering approximately 50%.

The material sequenced was blood. The chain carries TRBV18 and TRBJ2-5, with unresolved D. The receptor was derived from a man aged 40-49 years with Graves' ophthalmopathy. CDR3 bases: TGTGCCAGCTCGCAACCACGGGAGACCCAGTACTTC. Translated: CASSQPRETQYF.